The clone carrying this T cell receptor beta chain was counted many times. Its target is not known. The CDR3 is cut off 3 residues early in the read; its end comes from the germline J gene. The record originates from a study of T cell clonality in common variable immunodeficiency. Study outcomes and limitations: Reportedly, TCR beta sequences from common variable immunodeficiency showed fewer deletions and N-nucleotide insertions. Links between repertoire features and CVID complications were heterogeneity-limited.

The CDR3 covers 12 residues. Germline values: CDR1 SGHKS, CDR2 YYEKEE (reference sequence). Both groups were predominantly of Caucasian heritage. Assay: immunoSEQ multiplex PCR; the TCRdb copy retains only in-frame clones and omits some. This sample carries some 80,000 clones, none of them present only once. This rearrangement joins TRBV5-5 to TRBJ1-2; maybe TRBD1 (5 bases). Sequenced: peripheral blood mononuclear cells. The source is a person aged 18 to 75 in good health. The CDR3 region is CASSLPGLGYTF. CDR3 bases read: TGTGCCAGCAGCTTGCCAGGGCTCGGC.